Below, one T cell receptor beta chain is given with its context. Original data processing: Scientists estimated how many nucleated cells there were by amplifying reference gene primers. The table came from immunoSEQ multiplex PCR; TCRdb's copy has only in-frame clones and leaves some out. The V and J calls and clone size come from that table; D and trimming were worked out from the DNA. The data hold tens of thousands of clones, with roughly 90% observed a single time. The sample comes from a study of blood T cell repertoires in COVID-19. Looking at the study overall: Some COVID-19 samples were acute and others convalescent; all came from the United States, Italy and Spain. The cDNA or gDNA used as material had been derived from T cells, B-cell-depleted T cells, or PBMCs.

V shed 4 bases and J 5 bases; nucleotides not matched to a gene: 3. There are 13 residues in the CDR3. Germline assignment: CDR1 SGHTA and CDR2 FQGNSA. The material sequenced was peripheral blood. The V call is TRBV7-2, the J call TRBJ1-2; 8 bases fit TRBD1. This clonotype was sampled from a human donor in a cohort sampled during active COVID-19. The DNA of the CDR3 is TGTGCCAGCAGCTCAGGGGGCGGGTATGGCTACACCTTC. Encoded protein: CASSSGGGYGYTF.